The rows below give T cell receptor beta chains drawn from one sample of a study of blood T cell repertoires in COVID-19. Method: immunoSEQ multiplex PCR; TCRdb's copy keeps in-frame clones and lacks some. The table has 150,000 to 200,000 clones, 80% to 90% seen once. Sample: peripheral blood. These TCRs come from a woman aged 65 to 85 with acute or convalescent COVID-19. Both conserved end residues are part of each CDR3. The D gene is left open where the match is weak. Some rows mark clone size as missing; the rest say once, few, many or name a class of expanded clone.

j_call clone_size d_call v_call cdr3_aa cdr3_nt
TRBJ2-7 . TRBD2 TRBV30 CAWSPSRLAGVDEQYF TGTGCCTGGAGTCCTTCTCGACTAGCGGGAGTCGACGAGCAGTACTTC
TRBJ1-1 . . TRBV27 CASSFTLPRGWTEAFF TGTGCCAGCAGTTTTACGCTCCCCAGGGGTTGGACTGAAGCTTTCTTT
TRBJ2-3 . TRBD2 TRBV5-4 CASSPRGGSGGAADTQYF TGTGCCAGCAGCCCCCGCGGCGGTAGCGGGGGGGCCGCAGATACGCAGTATTTT
TRBJ1-4 . . TRBV19 CASSIGGSNEKLFF TGTGCCAGTAGTATAGGAGGATCTAATGAAAAACTGTTTTTT
TRBJ1-5 . . TRBV30 CAWRQQGGNQPQHF TGTGCCTGGAGGCAACAGGGCGGCAATCAGCCCCAGCATTTT
TRBJ2-5 . TRBD1 TRBV30 CAWKRQGSQETQYF TGTGCCTGGAAAAGACAGGGGAGCCAAGAGACCCAGTACTTC
TRBJ2-7 . . TRBV27 CASSLFRAGYEQYF TGTGCCAGCAGTTTATTCAGGGCTGGCTACGAGCAGTACTTC
TRBJ2-1 . . TRBV30 CAWSVRGWVGSQERARSSYNEQFF TGTGCCTGGAGTGTAAGGGGGTGGGTTGGCTCCCAGGAAAGGGCTCGGAGCTCCTACAATGAGCAGTTCTTC
TRBJ1-2 . . TRBV6-5 CASSNPTGSYGYTF TGTGCCAGCAGCAATCCTACAGGAAGTTATGGCTACACCTTC
TRBJ1-4 once TRBD1 TRBV7-3 CASSLLVGTGGAVPTNEKLFF TGTGCCAGCAGCTTATTAGTTGGGACAGGGGGCGCGGTTCCAACTAATGAAAAACTGTTTTTT
TRBJ2-7 few TRBD2 TRBV7-9 CASSLYSGPTYEQYF TGTGCCAGCAGCCTCTATAGCGGGCCCACCTACGAGCAGTACTTC
TRBJ1-1 . . TRBV15 CATSRGSNGANTEAFF TGTGCCACCAGCAGAGGGTCCAACGGAGCGAACACTGAAGCTTTCTTT
TRBJ2-7 . TRBD1 TRBV2 CASSPTGTGGHEQYF TGTGCCAGCAGTCCAACCGGGACAGGGGGCCACGAGCAGTACTTC
TRBJ1-2 . TRBD1 TRBV28 CASSVAAGGFSNYGYTF TGTGCCAGCAGCGTCGCAGCAGGGGGCTTTTCTAACTATGGCTACACCTTC
TRBJ1-1 few . TRBV29-1 CSVGRSIEAFF TGCAGCGTTGGAAGGAGTATTGAAGCTTTCTTT
TRBJ1-1 once TRBD1 TRBV7-9 CASSRQGLNTEAFF TGTGCCAGCAGCCGACAGGGGTTGAACACTGAAGCTTTCTTT
TRBJ1-2 . . TRBV4-3 CASSQGLGGTVGYTF TGCGCCAGCAGCCAAGGGTTAGGGGGTACGGTTGGCTACACCTTC
TRBJ2-5 . TRBD1 TRBV7-9 CASSPRLGQGKETQYF TGTGCCAGCAGCCCCCGGCTGGGACAGGGAAAAGAGACCCAGTACTTC
TRBJ2-3 . TRBD1 TRBV29-1 CSVGTGGSTDTQYF TGCAGCGTTGGTACAGGGGGGAGCACAGATACGCAGTATTTT
TRBJ2-5 . . TRBV6-1 CASSDSVETQYF TGTGCCAGCAGTGACAGCGTAGAGACCCAGTACTTC
TRBJ1-5 . . TRBV12-3/TRBV12-4 CASSLQGQPQHF TGTGCCAGCAGTCTACAGGGTCAGCCCCAGCATTTT
TRBJ1-5 . TRBD1 TRBV15 CATSEGTVSNQPQHF TGTGCCACCAGCGAGGGGACAGTTAGCAATCAGCCCCAGCATTTT
TRBJ1-4 . TRBD1 TRBV6-5 CASSRTGVNEKLFF TGTGCCAGCAGTAGGACAGGGGTTAATGAAAAACTGTTTTTT
TRBJ1-2 . TRBD1 TRBV18 CASSPAGQENYGYTF TGTGCCAGCTCACCCGCCGGACAGGAGAACTATGGCTACACCTTC
TRBJ1-5 . TRBD1 TRBV28 CASSLNRGAFWQPQHF TGTGCCAGCAGTTTAAACAGGGGGGCTTTTTGGCAGCCCCAGCATTTT
TRBJ1-2 . TRBD1 TRBV9 CASSGGQGDGYTF TGTGCCAGCAGCGGGGGACAGGGCGACGGCTACACCTTC
TRBJ2-7 . TRBD2 TRBV9 CASSVGTSGTYEQYF TGTGCCAGCAGCGTAGGGACTAGCGGCACCTACGAGCAGTACTTC
TRBJ1-2 . TRBD1 TRBV7-2 CASSLERGPSVYGYTF TGTGCCAGCAGCTTAGAGAGGGGGCCCTCGGTCTATGGCTACACCTTC
TRBJ1-2 . . TRBV3-1/TRBV3-2 CASSQDRLYYGYTF TGTGCCAGCAGCCAAGACCGACTCTACTACGGCTACACCTTC
TRBJ2-5 . TRBD1 TRBV28 CASSSPQGQETQYF TGTGCCAGCAGTTCCCCACAGGGGCAAGAGACCCAGTACTTC
TRBJ1-1 few TRBD1 TRBV29-1 CSAEKGTGATSEAFF TGCAGCGCCGAAAAGGGAACAGGGGCGACCTCTGAAGCTTTCTTT
TRBJ1-2 . . TRBV2 CASSGGRGGGYTF TGTGCCAGCAGTGGAGGCAGGGGAGGGGGCTACACCTTC
TRBJ2-5 . . TRBV29-1 CSATTLVPQETQYF TGCAGCGCTACTACCCTTGTTCCACAAGAGACCCAGTACTTC
TRBJ2-5 . TRBD2 TRBV5-1 CASGPSGIVAETQYF TGCGCCAGCGGGCCGAGCGGGATAGTCGCAGAGACCCAGTACTTC
TRBJ2-7 . . TRBV3-1/TRBV3-2 CASSQAAISYEQYF TGTGCCAGCAGCCAAGCTGCGATTTCCTACGAGCAGTACTTC
TRBJ2-7 . TRBD1 TRBV27 CASSPLQGVGEQYF TGTGCCAGCAGTCCACTTCAGGGGGTGGGGGAGCAGTACTTC
TRBJ1-6 . . TRBV20-1 CSASLNSPLHF TGCAGTGCTAGTCTTAATTCACCCCTCCACTTT
TRBJ1-1 . . TRBV19 CASSSQGGAFF TGTGCCAGTAGTAGCCAGGGCGGAGCTTTCTTT
TRBJ1-4 once . TRBV30 CAYTDLVREKLFF TGTGCCTATACTGACTTGGTGCGGGAAAAACTGTTTTTT
TRBJ2-2 few . TRBV5-4 CASSLVGRTGELFF TGTGCCAGCAGCTTGGTCGGGAGAACCGGGGAGCTGTTTTTT
TRBJ2-2 . . TRBV6-2/TRBV6-3 CASSLLRNTGELFF TGTGCCAGCAGTCTACTAAGGAACACCGGGGAGCTGTTTTTT
TRBJ2-7 . . TRBV7-9 CASSLAGSGIDF TGTGCCAGCAGCTTAGCGGGATCAGGGATCGACTTC
TRBJ1-2 . . TRBV6-5 CASSHGLYGYTF TGTGCCAGCAGCCATGGACTCTATGGCTACACCTTC
TRBJ2-1 . . TRBV12-3/TRBV12-4 CASSFLKNNEQFF TGTGCCAGCAGTTTCCTAAAAAACAATGAGCAGTTCTTC
TRBJ2-7 . . TRBV9 CASSVDGSRKGEQYF TGTGCCAGCAGCGTAGATGGGAGCCGAAAAGGGGAGCAGTACTTC
TRBJ1-5 . TRBD1 TRBV18 CASSPKGASNQPQHF TGTGCCAGCTCACCAAAGGGGGCGAGCAATCAGCCCCAGCATTTT